The rows below give T cell receptor beta chains drawn from one sample of a study of T cells in narcolepsy. Using immunoSEQ multiplex PCR, the repertoire was profiled, and TCRdb retains in-frame clones only, with some absent. The sample yields about 14,000 clones, roughly nine tenths seen once. The source material was CD45RA- memory CD4+ T cells from PBMCs. Receptors were obtained from a human donor with narcolepsy. Both conserved end residues are trimmed from each CDR3.

TRBV5-8 ASSPTFTSGEHTDTQY
TRBV7-9 ASSTTSFQTQY
TRBV5-1 ASSSGLAGRYNEQF
TRBV28 ASSLTGKLNTEAF
TRBV19 ASLKPSTDTQY
TRBV20-1 SARSYEQY
TRBV15 ATSVRLAGVGNEQF
TRBV18 ASSPSGFYEQF
TRBV7-9 ASTPGGEQY
TRBV29-1 SVGLGGITGELF
TRBV27 ASSNSPGTTIYEQY
TRBV11-2 ASSLAGEGTEAF
TRBV5-4 ASSKKTSGPLGDTQY
TRBV5-6 ASSLSLNQPQH
TRBV6-6 ASSHGGQGSEQY
TRBV11-3 ASSLWGRRRSYEQY
TRBV30 ASGQGFVNEQF
TRBV2 ASSEVPGLSSGANVLT
TRBV11-1 ASSFEVGREAF
TRBV5-1 ASSYGAGVTNEQF
TRBV7-9 ASSFRAGGTDTQY
TRBV28 ASRSGGDGLGTQY
TRBV25-1 ASSEFSSLAATDTQY
TRBV7-2 ASSSRTGVDYEQY